These 20 T cell receptor beta chains originate from one sample sequenced in a study of regulatory T cells in long-lasting Graves disease. Assembly of TCR beta libraries relied on iRepertoire HTBI primers together with Arm-PCR of CDR3 regions. TCRdb re-called the multiplex PCR reads through MiXCR, storing one row per CDR3 protein. Among approximately 360,000 distinct CDR3 sequences listed, roughly 24% were seen once. Stated time point: persistent/refractory GD, antithyroid drugs over 5 years with positive TRAb. Generation of the TCR library employed RNA extracted from PBMCs. The specimen was peripheral blood mononuclear cells (PBMCs), collected when the disease was refractory, from a patient treated with antithyroid drugs. All receptors come from a middle-aged woman with Graves disease.

This clonotype has more than one count but fewer than ten. This chain joins TRBV28 and TRBJ2-3; 9 bases agree with TRBD1. CDR1 is MDHEN, CDR2 SYDVKM, per germline. J gave up 6 bases and V 6 bases, and 10 bases lay outside the gene matches. The CDR3 loop spans 15 amino acids. In DNA form, the CDR3 reads TGTGCCAGCAGACTCGGACAGGGGCCTTTCGATACGCAGTATTTT. It codes for CASRLGQGPFDTQYF.

This clonotype was detected only once. The chain links TRBV7-9 to TRBJ2-3, with TRBD2 matching over 7 bases. V was clipped by 3 bases and J by 0 bases; unmatched bases: 12. The germline gives CDR1 SEHNR, CDR2 FQNEAQ (reference sequence). The CDR3 runs to 18 residues. CDR3 sequence reads: CASSFGRPRWYSTDTQYF. The CDR3 DNA sequence: TGTGCCAGCAGCTTCGGGAGGCCACGCTGGTATAGCACAGATACGCAGTATTTT.

The table lists this clonotype with many counts. The V and J genes are TRBV6-1 and TRBJ2-5; the D is unclear. V was trimmed by 6 bases and J by 5 bases, leaving 16 bases between them. CDR1 and CDR2 from the germline V gene are MNHNS and SASEGT. The CDR3 contains 14 residues. The chain's CDR3 is CASSDTHGRETQYF. Here the CDR3 DNA reads TGTGCCAGCAGCGATACACATGGCCGGGAGACCCAGTACTTC.

The sample holds one count of this clonotype. J is TRBJ2-7 and V is TRBV7-8; either TRBD1 or TRBD2 may supply D (5 bases each). This CDR3 is 12 amino acids long. Trimming stripped 6 bases from V and 10 bases from J, with 16 bases between. The germline gives CDR1 SGHVS, CDR2 FQNEAQ. CDR3 DNA sequence: TGTGCCAGCAGTGATAGCCGGGGCCTACAGTACTTC. It specifies CASSDSRGLQYF.

The chain employs TRBV6-1 and TRBJ2-7; 9 nucleotides agree with TRBD2. The CDR3 runs to 15 residues. Germline values: CDR1 MNHNS, CDR2 SASEGT. Germline trimming cut 1 base from V and 3 bases from J; bases unmatched to any gene: 4. The CDR3 DNA sequence: TGTGCCAGCAGTGAAGGTAGCGGGAGTTTCTACGAGCAGTACTTC. Amino acid sequence: CASSEGSGSFYEQYF.

With respect to this clonotype: A read error may explain this, as a much larger clone is one base away. The V gene is TRBV7-8, the J gene TRBJ1-4, with D hard to call. The V end was cut by 4 bases, the J end by 7 bases, with 16 bases between. Germline V gene sequence: CDR1 SGHVS, CDR2 FQNEAQ. This CDR3 region has 15 residues. The CDR3 DNA reads TGTGCCAGCAGCTCGATAGGGAGGGTCGGTGAAAAACTGTTTTTT. This sequence encodes CASSSIGRVGEKLFF.

The chain couples TRBV6-4 to TRBJ2-2; possibly TRBD1 for D (6 bases). V shed 8 bases and J shed 8 bases, with 15 bases lying between them. The CDR3 is 13 residues long. CDR1 is MRHNA, CDR2 SNTAGT, per germline. The CDR3 DNA reads TGTGCCAGCCGGTCAGGGGCGACGGGGGAGCTGTTTTTT. This sequence encodes CASRSGATGELFF.

This clonotype occurred once. A far bigger clonotype differs at one base, so this is likely a read error. The chain recombines TRBV2 with TRBJ1-1; D call uncertain. The V gene lost 6 bases and the J gene lost 1 base, with 9 bases spanning the gap. This CDR3 contains 13 residues. The germline CDR1 and CDR2 sequences are SNHLY and FYNNEI. CDR3 sequence: CASSREPNTEAFF. The DNA for the CDR3 is TGTGCCAGCAGCAGAGAACCGAACACTGAAGCTTTCTTT.

The V gene is TRBV7-8, the J gene TRBJ2-7; 12 bases line up with TRBD1. V shed 2 bases, J shed 1 base, and the junction held 12 bases outside the gene matches. The CDR3 totals 19 residues. Germline V gene lookup returns CDR1 SGHVS and CDR2 FQNEAQ. CDR3 coding DNA: TGTGCCAGCAGCTTATTGGGACAGGGGGCGCATATAGGGTCCTACGAGCAGTACTTC. It encodes CASSLLGQGAHIGSYEQYF.

This clonotype was detected many times. This sequence joins TRBV15 and TRBJ2-7; 7 bases are a match to TRBD2. CDR1 is LNHNV, CDR2 YYDKDF, per germline (reference sequence). The length of the CDR3 is 17 residues. Trimming removed 0 bases from V and 0 bases from J; junction bases left unmatched: 8. CDR3 in amino acids: CATSRDLSGTISYEQYF. The CDR3 DNA sequence: TGTGCCACCAGCAGAGATCTGAGCGGGACGATCTCCTACGAGCAGTACTTC.

This clonotype was picked up many times. The gene calls are TRBV7-3 and TRBJ2-7; D is perhaps TRBD1 or TRBD2 (5 bases each). Germline assignment: CDR1 SGHTA and CDR2 FQGTGA. The V end was cut by 4 bases, the J end by 2 bases, with 18 bases between. The length of the CDR3 is 16 residues. Here the CDR3 DNA reads TGTGCCAGCAGCTCCCTTTTGGGGGACGGAACCTACGAGCAGTACTTC. Protein sequence: CASSSLLGDGTYEQYF.

A note on this clonotype: Germline and junction disagree at one end, which may indicate a read error. The CDR3 DNA reads as TGTGCCAGCAGCGTAGAAGCAGGGTGGAATGAAAAACTGGTTTTT. Translated: CASSVEAGWNEKLVF. This chain connects TRBV9 to TRBJ1-4; TRBD1 might be the D (5 bases). The CDR3 has 15 residues. The germline CDR1 and CDR2 sequences are SGDLS and YYNGEE.

The table lists this clonotype with many counts. The J gene is TRBJ2-7, the V gene TRBV24-1, with D possibly TRBD2 on 5 matching bases. Per germline, CDR1 KGHDR and CDR2 SFDVKD. V was trimmed by 2 bases and J by 2 bases, leaving 9 bases between them. The CDR3 totals 14 residues. The CDR3 loop is CATSDSGYPYEQYF. In DNA, the CDR3 is TGTGCCACCAGTGATTCGGGATACCCCTACGAGCAGTACTTC.

This clonotype has just a few counts. The genes are TRBV5-1 and TRBJ1-1; no reliable D call. CDR3 size: 14 residues. Trimming removed 1 base at V and 0 bases at J, with 7 bases between. Germline V CDR1 and CDR2: SGHRS, YFSETQ. The CDR3 here is CASSLMTMNTEAFF. The CDR3 DNA follows: TGCGCCAGCAGCTTGATGACTATGAACACTGAAGCTTTCTTT.

The genes are TRBV27 and TRBJ2-2, with D unresolved. This CDR3 contains 13 residues. Germline V gene data show CDR1 as MNHEY and CDR2 as SMNVEV (reference sequence). Trimming took 5 bases from V and 4 from J, leaving 8 bases between them. CDR3 DNA sequence: TGTGCCAGCAGTACGCATATCACCGGGGAGCTGTTTTTT. As protein: CASSTHITGELFF.

This clonotype was seen only a few times. This chain joins TRBV6-1 and TRBJ2-1; 7 nucleotides agree with TRBD2. This CDR3 region has 15 residues. Trimming at V came to 2 bases and at J to 4 bases, leaving 5 bases not matched to a gene. Looked up from germline, CDR1 is MNHNS and CDR2 is SASEGT. CDR3 loop: CASSEWAGAYNEQFF. In DNA, the CDR3 is TGTGCCAGCAGTGAATGGGCGGGAGCGTACAATGAGCAGTTCTTC.

This clonotype showed up many times. The chain is built from TRBV20-1 and TRBJ1-1; weak D call: TRBD1 (6 bases). Germline loops: CDR1 DFQATT, CDR2 SNEGSKA (reference sequence). The CDR3 length is 14 residues. Trimming took 0 bases from V and 5 from J, leaving 13 bases between them. Here the CDR3 DNA reads TGCAGTGCTAGAGATGCCAGGGGAACGACTGAAGCTTTCTTT. Translating it yields CSARDARGTTEAFF.

Worth noting for this clonotype: The CDR3 carries no conserved terminal phenylalanine or tryptophan, so it likely arises from a read error. The chain employs TRBV6-5 and TRBJ1-4; D gene unclear. The CDR3 has 13 residues. Germline V lookup: CDR1 MNHEY, CDR2 SVGAGI. Between the trimmed V and J ends, which lost 0 bases and 7 bases, there was a span of 6 bases. CDR3 sequence: CASSYSDGEKLFL. CDR3 DNA sequence: TGTGCCAGCAGTTACTCAGACGGTGAAAAACTGTTTCTT.

J is TRBJ2-7 and V is TRBV7-2, with 8 bases fitting TRBD2. The CDR3 extends over 15 amino acids. V trimming: 5 bases; J trimming: 2 bases; junction bases outside the gene matches: 8. CDR1 is SGHTA, CDR2 FQGNSA, per germline. CDR3 sequence (DNA): TGTGCCAGCAGCCCGGGGCGGGAGGTGGCCTACGAGCAGTACTTC. This codes for CASSPGREVAYEQYF.

The chain combines TRBV3-1 with TRBJ2-7; weak D call: TRBD2 (6 bases). The germline CDR1 and CDR2 sequences are LGHDT and YNNKEL (reference sequence). The CDR3 is 15 residues long. Trimming pared 0 bases from V and 1 base from J, leaving 10 bases between. The CDR3 bases are TGTGCCAGCAGCCAAGAACTAGCCCCTTCCTACGAGCAGTACTTC. Its translation: CASSQELAPSYEQYF.